This T cell receptor (beta chain) appears in the sequencing data of a study of cytomegalovirus exposure and HLA in healthy donors. 13 Jbeta primers and 60 Vbeta primers were used for the PCR. Only in-frame clones appear in the TCRdb table, and some are missing; sequencing was by immunoSEQ multiplex PCR. The sample contains some 110,000 clones, approximately 78% of which appear only once. About this clone itself: What it binds is not known.

V lost 5 bases to trimming and J lost 0 bases, with 11 bases between them. CDR3 size: 15 residues. Germline V gene sequence: CDR1 SGHTA, CDR2 FQGTGA. Findings and limits, study-wide: Compared with the approximately 700-donor mean, an Asian-associated ancestry cluster reportedly had fewer N-insertions, according to a later analysis. Through in vitro validation, three CMV-associated chains were shown to be specific for CMV antigens.

The sequenced sample consisted of PBMCs. This chain joins TRBV7-3 and TRBJ2-1; perhaps TRBD2 as D (5 bases). The clonotype originates from a woman between 40 and 50 years old in good health and CMV-seronegative. CDR3 coding DNA: TGTGCCAGCAGCCAAGCGGAGAGCTCCTACAATGAGCAGTTCTTC. It is translated as CASSQAESSYNEQFF.